A selection of T cell receptor beta chains follows, all from one sample in a study of blood T cell repertoires in COVID-19. TCRdb's table, derived via immunoSEQ multiplex PCR, lists solely in-frame clones and lacks some. This table holds some 260,000 clones, around nine tenths found once. The sample comprised PBMCs or T cells enriched from blood (not recorded which). These receptor sequences come from a man aged 35-49 years who had recovered from COVID-19. Both conserved end residues are part of each CDR3. Each record gives: D gene, clone size, CDR3 length, V gene, J gene, CDR3 protein, CDR3 DNA. A D gene is named only where the DNA matches it firmly. A clone size is listed for some rows: how often the clone was seen (once, few, many), or a class if it is expanded.

.	.	14	TRBV4-1	TRBJ2-7	CASSQDEGSYEQYF	TGCGCCAGCAGCCAAGATGAGGGATCCTACGAGCAGTACTTC
.	once	15	TRBV7-2	TRBJ1-5	CASSLNSGSNQPQHF	TGTGCCAGCAGCTTAAATTCGGGTAGCAATCAGCCCCAGCATTTT
.	.	14	TRBV19	TRBJ1-2	CASRQTGVNYGYTF	TGTGCCAGTAGACAGACAGGAGTAAACTATGGCTACACCTTC
.	few	16	TRBV4-1	TRBJ2-1	CASSLPPGYTDNEQFF	TGCGCCAGCAGCCTCCCTCCGGGGTACACCGACAATGAGCAGTTCTTC
TRBD2	.	14	TRBV9	TRBJ2-1	CASSVASGYNEQFF	TGTGCCAGCAGCGTGGCTAGCGGGTACAATGAGCAGTTCTTC
.	.	16	TRBV10-1	TRBJ2-3	CASSQRRESRTDTQYF	TGCGCCAGCAGTCAACGCCGGGAGAGCCGCACAGATACGCAGTATTTT
.	.	13	TRBV6-5	TRBJ2-1	CASRAGVHNEQFF	TGTGCCAGCAGGGCAGGGGTCCACAATGAGCAGTTCTTC
.	.	12	TRBV6-2/TRBV6-3	TRBJ1-2	CASSYGQVSSTF	TGTGCCAGCAGTTACGGGCAGGTTTCGTCCACCTTC
.	.	16	TRBV9	TRBJ2-7	CASSPTGTRPPYEQYF	TGTGCCAGCAGCCCGACCGGGACACGCCCTCCCTACGAGCAGTACTTC
.	.	15	TRBV7-9	TRBJ1-1	CASSANTGRDTEAFF	TGTGCCAGCAGTGCTAACACAGGAAGGGACACTGAAGCTTTCTTT
.	.	14	TRBV6-6	TRBJ2-3	CASSSVGSTDTQYF	TGTGCCAGCAGTTCCGTCGGGAGCACAGATACGCAGTATTTT
TRBD2	.	13	TRBV4-3	TRBJ2-1	CASSQDRGLGGFF	TGCGCCAGCAGCCAAGATCGGGGACTAGGAGGGTTCTTC
TRBD1	.	17	TRBV28	TRBJ2-4	CASSSRRTGEGKNIQYF	TGTGCCAGCAGTTCCCGGAGGACAGGGGAAGGCAAAAACATTCAGTACTTC
.	.	12	TRBV27	TRBJ2-1	CASSFQGNEQFF	TGTGCCAGCAGTTTTCAGGGAAATGAGCAGTTCTTC
TRBD2	.	15	TRBV9	TRBJ2-7	CASSDSGTSGDEQYF	TGTGCCAGCAGCGACTCAGGGACTAGCGGGGACGAGCAGTACTTC
TRBD1	.	15	TRBV28	TRBJ1-1	CASSPGTGIGGEAFF	TGTGCCAGCAGTCCCGGGACAGGGATTGGTGGTGAAGCTTTCTTT
.	.	13	TRBV7-9	TRBJ1-2	CASSLREWDGYTF	TGTGCCAGCAGCTTAAGGGAGTGGGATGGCTACACCTTC
.	.	14	TRBV19	TRBJ1-1	CASSAQGGNTEAFF	TGTGCCAGTAGTGCCCAAGGAGGGAACACTGAAGCTTTCTTT
.	.	15	TRBV27	TRBJ2-7	CASSLWGGSLDEQYF	TGTGCCAGCAGCCTATGGGGCGGTTCCTTGGACGAGCAGTACTTC
TRBD1	.	13	TRBV29-1	TRBJ1-2	CSAQGARSYGYTF	TGCAGCGCGCAGGGGGCGCGATCCTATGGCTACACCTTC
TRBD2	.	16	TRBV7-2	TRBJ2-3	CASSLGLAGGWDTQYF	TGTGCCAGCAGCTTAGGGCTAGCGGGGGGTTGGGATACGCAGTATTTT
TRBD1	.	14	TRBV30	TRBJ1-6	CAWSSSTGGRPLHF	TGTGCCTGGAGTTCCAGTACAGGGGGCCGACCCCTCCACTTT
.	.	15	TRBV6-4	TRBJ1-5	CASSVTGGTNQPQHF	TGTGCCAGCAGTGTCACGGGAGGGACCAATCAGCCCCAGCATTTT
.	.	14	TRBV13	TRBJ1-6	CASSSTGSNSPLHF	TGTGCCAGCAGCTCGACAGGATCCAATTCACCCCTCCACTTT
TRBD2	.	17	TRBV19	TRBJ2-3	CASSIGPAGGYTDTQYF	TGTGCCAGTAGTATAGGGCCAGCGGGGGGTTACACAGATACGCAGTATTTT
.	.	13	TRBV6-6	TRBJ2-7	CASSDSRGYEQYF	TGTGCCAGCAGTGATAGTCGGGGCTACGAGCAGTACTTC
TRBD1	.	16	TRBV7-8	TRBJ2-7	CASSLLKRGQAYEQYF	TGTGCCAGCAGCTTACTAAAACGGGGACAGGCCTACGAGCAGTACTTC
TRBD1	.	15	TRBV6-5	TRBJ2-7	CASSYSGQATYEQYF	TGTGCCAGCAGTTACTCTGGACAGGCTACCTACGAGCAGTACTTC
.	.	14	TRBV4-2	TRBJ1-2	CASSQGTEAYGYTF	TGTGCCAGCAGCCAAGGCACGGAAGCGTATGGCTACACCTTC
.	.	15	TRBV28	TRBJ2-7	CASSLYRDTSYEQYF	TGTGCCAGCAGTCTCTACCGGGACACTTCCTACGAGCAGTACTTC
.	.	14	TRBV5-1	TRBJ2-7	CASSLEPPTYEQYF	TGCGCCAGCAGCTTGGAGCCCCCGACTTACGAGCAGTACTTC
TRBD1	.	13	TRBV19	TRBJ2-7	CASSPTGTYEQYF	TGTGCCAGTAGTCCGACAGGGACCTACGAGCAGTACTTC
.	once	15	TRBV9	TRBJ1-5	CASSDSGHPNQPQHF	TGTGCCAGCAGCGATTCGGGACACCCGAATCAGCCCCAGCATTTT
.	.	14	TRBV5-6	TRBJ1-4	CASSWAGGSEKLFF	TGTGCCAGCAGCTGGGCTGGCGGGAGTGAAAAACTGTTTTTT
TRBD2	.	14	TRBV5-1	TRBJ2-2	CASSGGVNTGELFF	TGCGCCAGCAGCGGGGGGGTGAACACCGGGGAGCTGTTTTTT
.	.	14	TRBV5-1	TRBJ1-4	CASSHPGQGEKLFF	TGCGCCAGCAGCCACCCGGGACAAGGTGAAAAACTGTTTTTT
TRBD2	.	15	TRBV28	TRBJ2-7	CASSLQGGRAYEQYF	TGTGCCAGCAGTTTGCAAGGCGGGAGGGCCTACGAGCAGTACTTC
.	once	15	TRBV18	TRBJ2-2	CASSSPRSNTGELFF	TGTGCCAGCTCATCACCCCGGTCGAACACCGGGGAGCTGTTTTTT
TRBD1	few	16	TRBV27	TRBJ2-2	CASSLGQGVNTGELFF	TGTGCCAGCAGTTTAGGACAGGGAGTTAACACCGGGGAGCTGTTTTTT
.	.	13	TRBV9	TRBJ1-1	CASSRGAEGEAFF	TGTGCCAGCTCCCGGGGGGCGGAAGGGGAAGCTTTCTTT
TRBD2	.	17	TRBV4-3	TRBJ2-1	CASSPETSGMVYNEQFF	TGCGCCAGCAGCCCTGAAACTAGCGGGATGGTCTACAATGAGCAGTTCTTC
.	many	16	TRBV7-8	TRBJ1-2	CASSFEHRNIGYGYTF	TGTGCCAGCAGCTTCGAGCACAGGAACATAGGCTATGGCTACACCTTC
.	.	13	TRBV30	TRBJ1-1	CAWSEQVNTEAFF	TGTGCCTGGAGTGAACAGGTGAACACTGAAGCTTTCTTT
.	.	15	TRBV28	TRBJ2-7	CASGPPGSSSYEQYF	TGTGCCAGCGGGCCCCCCGGATCAAGCTCCTACGAGCAGTACTTC
TRBD1	.	17	TRBV27	TRBJ1-6	CASSLSDRGEGNSPLHF	TGTGCCAGCAGTTTATCCGACAGGGGGGAAGGGAATTCACCCCTCCACTTT
TRBD2	.	20	TRBV10-3	TRBJ2-7	CAISESGHGTSGGLSYEQYF	TGTGCCATCAGTGAGTCGGGGCATGGGACTAGCGGGGGGCTGTCCTACGAGCAGTACTTC
TRBD1	.	18	TRBV7-9	TRBJ1-5	CASSGQGFSGDSNQPQHF	TGTGCCAGCAGCGGACAGGGTTTTTCTGGAGATAGCAATCAGCCCCAGCATTTT
.	.	14	TRBV18	TRBJ2-5	CASSPASQGETQYF	TGTGCCAGCTCACCCGCTTCCCAGGGAGAGACCCAGTACTTC
TRBD1	.	14	TRBV28	TRBJ2-7	CASTPMGQPWEQYF	TGTGCCAGCACCCCGATGGGACAGCCGTGGGAGCAGTACTTC
TRBD1	few	17	TRBV7-8	TRBJ1-5	CASSQGQGLGSGQPQHF	TGTGCCAGCAGCCAAGGACAGGGTCTTGGTTCAGGTCAGCCCCAGCATTTT
TRBD1	.	16	TRBV11-3	TRBJ1-4	CASSGDSFATNEKLFF	TGTGCCAGCAGCGGGGACAGCTTTGCAACTAATGAAAAACTGTTTTTT